This record covers a single TCR beta chain. RNA extraction and reverse transcription yielded cDNA as sequencing template. The protocol was immunoSEQ multiplex PCR, while the TCRdb copy is restricted to in-frame clones and leaves out a portion. The sample shows some 190,000 clones, roughly half of them seen only once. This sample stems from a study of CD8+ T cells in alopecia areata. Study summary: Severity was scored as percentage of affected scalp area in treated patients.

As to treatment: oral pan-JAK inhibitor, 5-10 mg twice daily. This TCR was sampled from a human donor with alopecia areata. The source was CD8+ T cells sorted from blood, collected at roughly week 53, from a patient treated with tofacitinib.

DNA for the CDR3: TGTGCCAGCAGTGCAAGGGCTGGCGCTGGCTACACCTTC. It specifies CASSARAGAGYTF. J is TRBJ1-2 and V is TRBV27; D gene ambiguous. From germline, CDR1 is MNHEY and CDR2 SMNVEV (reference sequence). The CDR3 runs to 13 residues. The V gene lost 5 bases and the J gene lost 7 bases, with 14 bases spanning the gap.